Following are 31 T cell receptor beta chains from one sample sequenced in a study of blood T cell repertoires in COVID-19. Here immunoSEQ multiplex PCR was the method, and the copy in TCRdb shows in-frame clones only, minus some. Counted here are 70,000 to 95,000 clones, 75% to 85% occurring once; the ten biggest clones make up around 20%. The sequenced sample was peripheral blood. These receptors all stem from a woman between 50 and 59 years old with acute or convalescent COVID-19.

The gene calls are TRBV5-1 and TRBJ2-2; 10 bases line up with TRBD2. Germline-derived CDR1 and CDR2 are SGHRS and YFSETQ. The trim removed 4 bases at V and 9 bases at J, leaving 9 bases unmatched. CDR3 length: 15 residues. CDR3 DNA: TGCGCCAGCAGCGGCACTAGCGGGAATGGCAGGGAGCTGTTTTTT. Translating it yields CASSGTSGNGRELFF.

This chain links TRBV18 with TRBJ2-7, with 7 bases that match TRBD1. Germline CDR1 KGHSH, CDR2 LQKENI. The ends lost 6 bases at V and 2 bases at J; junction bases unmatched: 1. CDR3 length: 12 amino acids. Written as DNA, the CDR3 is TGTGCCAGCTCCCAGGGGGCCTACGAGCAGTACTTC. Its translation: CASSQGAYEQYF.

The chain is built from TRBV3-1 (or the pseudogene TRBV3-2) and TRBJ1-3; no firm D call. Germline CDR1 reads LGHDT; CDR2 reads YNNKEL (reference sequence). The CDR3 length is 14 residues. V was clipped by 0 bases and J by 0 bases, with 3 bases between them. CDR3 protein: CASSQDSSGNTIYF. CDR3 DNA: TGTGCCAGCAGCCAAGACAGCTCTGGAAACACCATATATTTT.

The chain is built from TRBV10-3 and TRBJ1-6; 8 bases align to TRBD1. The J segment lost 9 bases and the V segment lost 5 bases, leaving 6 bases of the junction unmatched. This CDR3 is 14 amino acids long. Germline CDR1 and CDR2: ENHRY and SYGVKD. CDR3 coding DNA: TGTGCCATCAGTAAGGGGACAGGTAGTTCACCCCTCCACTTT. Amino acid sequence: CAISKGTGSSPLHF.

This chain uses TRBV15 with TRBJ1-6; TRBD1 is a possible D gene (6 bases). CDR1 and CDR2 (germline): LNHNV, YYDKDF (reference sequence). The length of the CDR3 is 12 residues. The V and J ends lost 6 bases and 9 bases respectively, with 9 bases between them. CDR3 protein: CATRTGGSPLHF. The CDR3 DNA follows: TGTGCCACCAGGACAGGTGGTTCACCCCTCCACTTT.

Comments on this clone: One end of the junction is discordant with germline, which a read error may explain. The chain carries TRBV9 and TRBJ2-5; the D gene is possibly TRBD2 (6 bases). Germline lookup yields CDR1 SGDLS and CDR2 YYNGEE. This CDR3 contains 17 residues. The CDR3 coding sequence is TGTGCCAGCAGCGTAGAGGGAGATGGGGGGATCCAAGGGACCCAGTACTTC. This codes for CASSVEGDGGIQGTQYF.

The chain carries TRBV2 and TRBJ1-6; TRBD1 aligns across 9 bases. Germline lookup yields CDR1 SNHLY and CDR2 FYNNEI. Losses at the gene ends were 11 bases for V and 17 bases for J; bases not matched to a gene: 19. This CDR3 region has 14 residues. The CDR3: CASMPGQGSFQIHF. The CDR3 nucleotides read TGTGCCTCCATGCCGGGACAGGGAAGCTTTCAGATCCACTTT. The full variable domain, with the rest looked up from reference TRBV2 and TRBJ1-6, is EPEVTQTPSHQVTQMGQEVILRCVPISNHLYFYWYRQILGQKVEFLVSFYNNEISEKSEIFDDQFSVERPDGSNFTLKIRSTKLEDSAMYFCASMPGQGSFQIHFGNGTRLTVT.

This chain's CDR3 is CASSYSSQETQYF. In DNA, the CDR3 is TGTGCCAGTAGCTACAGTAGTCAAGAGACCCAGTACTTC. The chain is built from TRBV19 and TRBJ2-5, with D uncertain. Deletions cut 6 bases from V and 2 bases from J, with 10 bases between. Germline assignment: CDR1 LNHDA and CDR2 SQIVND (reference sequence). This CDR3 contains 13 residues. The full variable domain, completed using reference TRBV19 and TRBJ2-5, is DGGITQSPKYLFRKEGQNVTLSCEQNLNHDAMYWYRQDPGQGLRLIYYSQIVNDFQKGDIAEGYSVSREKKESFPLTVTSAQKNPTAFYLCASSYSSQETQYFGPGTRLLVL.

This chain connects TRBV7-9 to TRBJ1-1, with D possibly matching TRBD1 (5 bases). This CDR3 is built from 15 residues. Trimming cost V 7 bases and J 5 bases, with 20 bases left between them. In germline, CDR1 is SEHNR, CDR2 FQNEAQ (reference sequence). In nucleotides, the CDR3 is TGTGCCAGCAAAATAACGGGGCGGGATCAAACTGAAGCTTTCTTT. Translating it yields CASKITGRDQTEAFF.

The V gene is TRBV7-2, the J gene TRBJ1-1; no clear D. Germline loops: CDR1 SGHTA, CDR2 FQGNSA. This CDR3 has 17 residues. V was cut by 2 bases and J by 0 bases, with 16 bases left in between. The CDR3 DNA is TGTGCCAGCAGCTTACCTTCAGCTGCGCGGTTGAACACTGAAGCTTTCTTT. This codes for CASSLPSAARLNTEAFF.

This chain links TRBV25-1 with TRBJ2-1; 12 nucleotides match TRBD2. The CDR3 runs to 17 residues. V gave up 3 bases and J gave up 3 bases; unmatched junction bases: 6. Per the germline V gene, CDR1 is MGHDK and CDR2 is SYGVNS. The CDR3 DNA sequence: TGTGCCAGCAGTGACTCGGGACTAGCGGGCCACTACAATGAGCAGTTCTTC. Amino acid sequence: CASSDSGLAGHYNEQFF.

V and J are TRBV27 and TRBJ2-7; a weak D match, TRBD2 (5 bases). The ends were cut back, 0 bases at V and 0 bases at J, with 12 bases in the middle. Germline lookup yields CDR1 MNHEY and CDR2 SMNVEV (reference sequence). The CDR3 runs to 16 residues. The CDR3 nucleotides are TGTGCCAGCAGTTTATCGGAGCGGAGAAACTCCTACGAGCAGTACTTC. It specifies CASSLSERRNSYEQYF.

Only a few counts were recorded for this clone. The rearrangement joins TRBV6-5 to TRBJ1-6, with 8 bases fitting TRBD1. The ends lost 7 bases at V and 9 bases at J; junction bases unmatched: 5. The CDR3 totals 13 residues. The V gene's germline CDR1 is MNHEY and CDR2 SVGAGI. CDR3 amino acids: CASTTGQGSPLHF. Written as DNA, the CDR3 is TGTGCCAGCACGACAGGACAGGGTTCACCCCTCCACTTT.

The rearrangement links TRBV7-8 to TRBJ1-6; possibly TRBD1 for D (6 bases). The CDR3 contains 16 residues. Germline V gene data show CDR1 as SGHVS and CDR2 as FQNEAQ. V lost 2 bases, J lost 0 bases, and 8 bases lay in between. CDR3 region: CASSLRGSSYNSPLHF. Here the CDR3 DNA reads TGTGCCAGCAGCTTAAGGGGGAGCTCCTATAATTCACCCCTCCACTTT.

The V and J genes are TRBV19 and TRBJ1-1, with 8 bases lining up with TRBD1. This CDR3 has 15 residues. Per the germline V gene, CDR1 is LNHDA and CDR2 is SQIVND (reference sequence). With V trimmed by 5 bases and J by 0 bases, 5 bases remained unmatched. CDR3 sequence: CASSEPDRVNTEAFF. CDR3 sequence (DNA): TGTGCCAGTAGTGAACCGGACAGGGTGAACACTGAAGCTTTCTTT.

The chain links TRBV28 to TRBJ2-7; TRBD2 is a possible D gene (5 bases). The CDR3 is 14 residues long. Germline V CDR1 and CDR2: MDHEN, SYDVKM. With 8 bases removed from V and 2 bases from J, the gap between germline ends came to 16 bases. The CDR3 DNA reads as TGTGCCAGCCGAGGCGGGTTAGAGGCCTACGAGCAGTACTTC. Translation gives CASRGGLEAYEQYF.

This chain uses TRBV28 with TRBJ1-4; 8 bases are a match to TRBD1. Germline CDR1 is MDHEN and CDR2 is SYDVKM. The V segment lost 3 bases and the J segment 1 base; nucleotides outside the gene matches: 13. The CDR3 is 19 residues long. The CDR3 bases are TGTGCCAGCAGTTTGGCCGGGACAGGAAATATAATAACTAATGAAAAACTGTTTTTT. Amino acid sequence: CASSLAGTGNIITNEKLFF.

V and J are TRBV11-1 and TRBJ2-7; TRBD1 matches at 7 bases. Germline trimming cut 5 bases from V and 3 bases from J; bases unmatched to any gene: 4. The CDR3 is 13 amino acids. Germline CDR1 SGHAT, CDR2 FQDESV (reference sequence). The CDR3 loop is CASSVNRGYEQYF. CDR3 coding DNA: TGTGCCAGCAGCGTCAACAGGGGCTACGAGCAGTACTTC.

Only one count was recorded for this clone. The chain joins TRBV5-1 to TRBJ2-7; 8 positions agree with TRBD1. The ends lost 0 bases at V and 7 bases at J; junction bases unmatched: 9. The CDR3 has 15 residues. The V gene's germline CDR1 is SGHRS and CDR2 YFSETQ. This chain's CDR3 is CASSLEGQGAREQYF. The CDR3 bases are TGCGCCAGCAGCTTGGAAGGCCAGGGGGCGCGAGAGCAGTACTTC.

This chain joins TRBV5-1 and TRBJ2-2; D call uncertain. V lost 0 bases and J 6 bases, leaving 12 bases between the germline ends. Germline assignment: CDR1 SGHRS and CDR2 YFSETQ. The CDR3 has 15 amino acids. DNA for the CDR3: TGCGCCAGCAGCTTGGCAGGCCTCTCCTCCGGGGAGCTGTTTTTT. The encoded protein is CASSLAGLSSGELFF. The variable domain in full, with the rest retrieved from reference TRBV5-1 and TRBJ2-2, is KAGVTQTPRYLIKTRGQQVTLSCSPISGHRSVSWYQQTPGQGLQFLFEYFSETQRNKGNFPGRFSGRQFSNSRSEMNVSTLELGDSALYLCASSLAGLSSGELFFGEGSRLTVL.

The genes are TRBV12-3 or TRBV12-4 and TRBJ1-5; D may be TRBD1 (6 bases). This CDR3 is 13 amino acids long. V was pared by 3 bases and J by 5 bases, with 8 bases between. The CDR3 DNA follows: TGTGCCAGCAGTTTGGGGGGGCATCAGCCCCAGCATTTT. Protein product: CASSLGGHQPQHF.

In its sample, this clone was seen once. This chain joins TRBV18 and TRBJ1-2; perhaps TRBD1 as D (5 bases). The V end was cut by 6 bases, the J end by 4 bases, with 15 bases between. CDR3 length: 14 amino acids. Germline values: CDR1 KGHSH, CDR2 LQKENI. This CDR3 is CASSLRQRSYGYTF. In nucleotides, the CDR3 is TGTGCCAGCTCCCTACGACAGCGCTCCTATGGCTACACCTTC.

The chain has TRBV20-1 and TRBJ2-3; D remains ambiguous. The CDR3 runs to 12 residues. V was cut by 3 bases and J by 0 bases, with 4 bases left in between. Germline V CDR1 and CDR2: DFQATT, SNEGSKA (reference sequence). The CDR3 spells CSASTSTDTQYF. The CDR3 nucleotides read TGCAGTGCTAGTACTAGCACAGATACGCAGTATTTT.

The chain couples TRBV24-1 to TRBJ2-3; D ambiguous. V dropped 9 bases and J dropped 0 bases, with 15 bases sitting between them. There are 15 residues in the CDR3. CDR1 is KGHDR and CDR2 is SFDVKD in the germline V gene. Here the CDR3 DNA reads TGTGCCACCCAGTCGAGGCAAACTAGCACAGATACGCAGTATTTT. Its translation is CATQSRQTSTDTQYF.

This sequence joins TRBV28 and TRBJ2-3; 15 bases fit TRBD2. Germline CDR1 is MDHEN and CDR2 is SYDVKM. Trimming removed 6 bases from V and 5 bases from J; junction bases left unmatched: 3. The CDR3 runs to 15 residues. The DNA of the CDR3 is TGTGCCAGCAGCCCGGGACTAGCGGGAGGAGATACGCAGTATTTT. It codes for CASSPGLAGGDTQYF.

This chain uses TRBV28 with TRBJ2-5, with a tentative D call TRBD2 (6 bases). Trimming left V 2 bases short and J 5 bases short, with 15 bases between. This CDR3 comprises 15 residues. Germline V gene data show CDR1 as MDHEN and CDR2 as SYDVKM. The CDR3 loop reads CASSLAGKSVETQYF. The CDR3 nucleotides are TGTGCCAGCAGTTTAGCGGGAAAGAGTGTCGAGACCCAGTACTTC.

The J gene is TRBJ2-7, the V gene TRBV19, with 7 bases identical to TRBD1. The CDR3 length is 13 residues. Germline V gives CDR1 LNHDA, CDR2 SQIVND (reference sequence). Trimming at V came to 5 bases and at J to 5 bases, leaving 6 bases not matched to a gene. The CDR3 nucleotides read TGTGCCAGTAGTTTTAGGGGGCCGGACGAGCAGTACTTC. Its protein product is CASSFRGPDEQYF. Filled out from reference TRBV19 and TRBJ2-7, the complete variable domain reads DGGITQSPKYLFRKEGQNVTLSCEQNLNHDAMYWYRQDPGQGLRLIYYSQIVNDFQKGDIAEGYSVSREKKESFPLTVTSAQKNPTAFYLCASSFRGPDEQYFGPGTRLTVT.

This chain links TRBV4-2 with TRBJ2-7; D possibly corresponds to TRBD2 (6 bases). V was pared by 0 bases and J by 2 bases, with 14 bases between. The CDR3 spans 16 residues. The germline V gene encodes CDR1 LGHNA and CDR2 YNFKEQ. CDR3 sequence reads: CASSQDLRSGTYEQYF. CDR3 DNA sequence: TGTGCCAGCAGCCAAGATCTCCGTAGCGGAACCTACGAGCAGTACTTC.

Here the CDR3 reads CSVTGTTYEQYF. The CDR3 nucleotides read TGCAGCGTGACCGGGACTACCTACGAGCAGTACTTC. The genes are TRBV29-1 and TRBJ2-7; TRBD2 matches at 7 bases. V lost 6 bases to trimming and J lost 2 bases; unmatched junction nucleotides: 4. CDR1 is SQVTM and CDR2 is ANQGSEA in the germline V gene. This CDR3 region has 12 residues.

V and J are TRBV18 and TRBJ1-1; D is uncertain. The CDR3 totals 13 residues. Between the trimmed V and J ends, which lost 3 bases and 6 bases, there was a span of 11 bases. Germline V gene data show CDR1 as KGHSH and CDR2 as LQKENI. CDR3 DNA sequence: TGTGCCAGCTCACCGATGGAGGAGGCTGAAGCTTTCTTT. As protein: CASSPMEEAEAFF.

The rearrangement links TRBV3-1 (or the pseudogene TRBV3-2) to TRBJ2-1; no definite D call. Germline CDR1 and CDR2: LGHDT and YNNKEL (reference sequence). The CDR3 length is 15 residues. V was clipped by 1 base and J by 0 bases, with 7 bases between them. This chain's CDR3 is CASSQVSSSYNEQFF. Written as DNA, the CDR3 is TGTGCCAGCAGCCAAGTCTCTAGCTCCTACAATGAGCAGTTCTTC.